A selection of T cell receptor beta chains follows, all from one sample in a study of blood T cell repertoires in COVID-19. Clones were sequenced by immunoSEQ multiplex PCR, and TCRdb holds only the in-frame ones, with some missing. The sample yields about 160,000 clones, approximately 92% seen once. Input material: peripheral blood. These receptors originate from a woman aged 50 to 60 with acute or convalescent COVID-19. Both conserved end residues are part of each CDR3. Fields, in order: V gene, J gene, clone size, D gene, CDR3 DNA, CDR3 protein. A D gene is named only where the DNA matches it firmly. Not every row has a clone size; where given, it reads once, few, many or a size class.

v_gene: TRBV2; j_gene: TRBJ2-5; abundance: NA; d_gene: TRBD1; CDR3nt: TGTGCCAGCAGCTTATCGGACAGGACACAAGAGACCCAGTACTTC; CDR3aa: CASSLSDRTQETQYF
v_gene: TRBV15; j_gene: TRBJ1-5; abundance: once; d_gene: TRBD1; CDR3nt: TGTGCCACCACCAGGGACAGGGGGGTAGGTCAGCCCCAGCATTTT; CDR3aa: CATTRDRGVGQPQHF
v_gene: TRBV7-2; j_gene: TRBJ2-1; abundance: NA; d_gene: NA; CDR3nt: TGTGCCAGCAGCTTAGGGGGAGGCCAGGGCAATGAGCAGTTCTTC; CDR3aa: CASSLGGGQGNEQFF
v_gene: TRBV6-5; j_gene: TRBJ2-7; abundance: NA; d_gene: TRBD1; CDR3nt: TGTGCCAGCAGAAGGACAGGGGGCTACGAGCAGTACTTC; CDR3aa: CASRRTGGYEQYF
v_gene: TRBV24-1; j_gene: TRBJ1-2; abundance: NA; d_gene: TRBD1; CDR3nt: TGTGCCACCAGTGCCGGGACAGGGACTGGCTACACCTTC; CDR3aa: CATSAGTGTGYTF
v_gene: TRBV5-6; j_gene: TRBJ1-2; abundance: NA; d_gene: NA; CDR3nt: TGTGCCAGCAGCGCGGGAGCTGGCTACACCTTC; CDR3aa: CASSAGAGYTF
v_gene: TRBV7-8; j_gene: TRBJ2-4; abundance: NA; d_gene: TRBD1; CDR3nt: TGTGCCAGCAGCATAGGACAGGGTCTGGACATTCAGTACTTC; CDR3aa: CASSIGQGLDIQYF
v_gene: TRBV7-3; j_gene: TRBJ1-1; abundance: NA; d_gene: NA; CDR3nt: TGTGCCAGCAGTACTGACTGGAACACTGAAGCTTTCTTT; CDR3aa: CASSTDWNTEAFF
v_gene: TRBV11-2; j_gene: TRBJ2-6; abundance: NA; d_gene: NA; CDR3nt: TGTGCCAGCAGCTTAGTGGGACTCCTATCTGGGGCCAACGTCCTGACTTTC; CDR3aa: CASSLVGLLSGANVLTF
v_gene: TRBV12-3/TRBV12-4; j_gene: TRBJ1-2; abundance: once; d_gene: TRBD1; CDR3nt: TGTGCCAGCAGATCGGACAGGCACTATGGCTACACCTTC; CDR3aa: CASRSDRHYGYTF
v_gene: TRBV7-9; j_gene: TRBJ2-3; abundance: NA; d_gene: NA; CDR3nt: TGTGCCAGCAGCAGGACAATTGACCCAGATACGCAGTATTTT; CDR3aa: CASSRTIDPDTQYF
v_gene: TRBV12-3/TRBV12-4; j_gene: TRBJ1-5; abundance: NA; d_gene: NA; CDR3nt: TGTGCCAGCAGTTCCCTAGACCAGCCCCAGCATTTT; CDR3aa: CASSSLDQPQHF
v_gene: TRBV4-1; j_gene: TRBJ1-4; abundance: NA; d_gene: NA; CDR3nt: TGCGCCAGCAGCCATCAACTTGTCGAAAAACTGTTTTTT; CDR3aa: CASSHQLVEKLFF
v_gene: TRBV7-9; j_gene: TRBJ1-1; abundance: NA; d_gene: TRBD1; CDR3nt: TGTGCCAGCAGCCCCAGGGGGCAGGTAGGCACTGAAGCTTTCTTT; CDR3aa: CASSPRGQVGTEAFF
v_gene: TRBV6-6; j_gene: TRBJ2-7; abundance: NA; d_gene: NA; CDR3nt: TGTGCCATCTCGAACAGGGGACTTTACGAGCAGTACTTC; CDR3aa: CAISNRGLYEQYF
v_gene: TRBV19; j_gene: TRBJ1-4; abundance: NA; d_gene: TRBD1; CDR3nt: TGTGCCAGTAGTGGACAGGGATCAAAACTGTTTTTT; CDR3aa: CASSGQGSKLFF
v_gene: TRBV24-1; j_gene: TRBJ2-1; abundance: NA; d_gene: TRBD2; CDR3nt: TGTGCCACCAGTGATACCCCTGGGAGCGGGGGGACTCCATACAATGAGCAGTTCTTC; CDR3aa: CATSDTPGSGGTPYNEQFF
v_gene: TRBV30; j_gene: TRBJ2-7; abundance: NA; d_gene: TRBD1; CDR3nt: TGTGCCTGTATCGAACAGGGGGACGAGCAGTACTTC; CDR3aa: CACIEQGDEQYF
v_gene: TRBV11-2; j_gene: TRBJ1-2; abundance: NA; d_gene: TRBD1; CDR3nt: TGTGCCAGCAGCGCACAGGGGGGAGCTGACTATGGCTACACCTTC; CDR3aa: CASSAQGGADYGYTF
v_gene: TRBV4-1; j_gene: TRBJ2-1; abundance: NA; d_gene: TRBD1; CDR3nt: TGCGCCAGCAGCCATATCTTCCGGGACAGGGCTGATGAGCAGTTCTTC; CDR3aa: CASSHIFRDRADEQFF
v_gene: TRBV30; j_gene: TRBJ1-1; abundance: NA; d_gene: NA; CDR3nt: TGTGCCTGGAGTTTGGGAGACACTGAAGCTTTCTTT; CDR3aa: CAWSLGDTEAFF
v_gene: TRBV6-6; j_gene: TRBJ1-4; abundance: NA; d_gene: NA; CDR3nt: TGTGCCAGCGGGTACAGACCAACTAATGAAAAACTGTTTTTT; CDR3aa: CASGYRPTNEKLFF
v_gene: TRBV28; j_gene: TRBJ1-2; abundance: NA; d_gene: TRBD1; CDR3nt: TGTGCCAGCAGTTATGGGGGGACAGCTAACTATGGCTACACCTTC; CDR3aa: CASSYGGTANYGYTF
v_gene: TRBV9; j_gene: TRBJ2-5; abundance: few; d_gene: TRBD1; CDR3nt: TGTGCCAGCAGCGCGGGACAGGGGACACAAGAGACCCAGTACTTC; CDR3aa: CASSAGQGTQETQYF
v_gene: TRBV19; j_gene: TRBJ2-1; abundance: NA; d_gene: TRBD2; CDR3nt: TGTGCCAGTAGTAACTCTCTAGCGGGGCTCTCCAATGAGCAGTTCTTC; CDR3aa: CASSNSLAGLSNEQFF
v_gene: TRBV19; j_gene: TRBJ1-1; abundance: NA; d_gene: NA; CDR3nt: TGTGCCAGTAGTTTATTTCAGGAAACTGAAGCTTTCTTT; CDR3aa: CASSLFQETEAFF